This section outlines one T cell receptor (beta chain) sequence together with its context. The data were taken from a study of blood T cell repertoires in COVID-19. Original methodology: From reference gene primer amplification, estimates of nucleated cell counts were derived. This table comes from immunoSEQ multiplex PCR, and its TCRdb copy is limited to in-frame clones, with some not included. The V and J calls and the clone size are those of that table, but D and trimming were determined from the DNA. The sample includes around 120,000 clones, roughly 91% of them seen just once. The sequenced sample consisted of peripheral blood. The sequence derives from a human donor in a cohort sampled during active COVID-19.

CDR3 coding DNA: TGTGCCAGCAGCTCCCCGGAGGGGGCCAATGAGCAGTTCTTC. Protein sequence: CASSSPEGANEQFF. The chain employs TRBV7-8 and TRBJ2-1; tentative D call: TRBD1 (7 bases). Germline CDR1 and CDR2: SGHVS and FQNEAQ. The CDR3 covers 14 residues. The V end was cut by 4 bases, the J end by 6 bases, with 13 bases between.